The source of this TCR beta chain is a study of shared clonotypes between healthy human individuals. As for this clone: Antigen specificity is unknown.

Findings of the study overall: Only blood was sampled, and tissue TCR repertoires likely differ from blood ones.

Per the original data handling: ImmunoSEQ junction-only sequences lacked quality scores, so their filtering differed. Here immunoSEQ multiplex PCR was the method, and the copy in TCRdb shows in-frame clones only, minus some. The V and J calls and clone size are taken from that table; D and trimming were inferred from the DNA. The sample lists approximately 500,000 clones, roughly 80% occurring once. Trimming at V came to 3 bases and at J to 6 bases, leaving 11 bases not matched to a gene. CDR1 is SGDLS, CDR2 YYNGEE, per germline. The CDR3 has 16 residues. Study donors comprised healthy, HIV-negative adults devoid of recent acute infection or vaccination.

Sequenced input: PBMCs. The TCR was taken from a woman aged 40 to 50 in good health. Some clones in this sample may be carry-over from other donors' samples. The chain has TRBV9 and TRBJ2-7; 11 bases are shared with TRBD2. The DNA for the CDR3 is TGTGCCAGCAGCGCAGGACTAGCGGGTGGTGCGGCCGAGCAGTACTTC. Translated, it gives CASSAGLAGGAAEQYF. Looking up the rest from reference TRBV9 and TRBJ2-7 gives the full variable domain: DSGVTQTPKHLITATGQRVTLRCSPRSGDLSVYWYQQSLDQGLQFLIQYYNGEERAKGNILERFSAQQFPDLHSELNLSSLELGDSALYFCASSAGLAGGAAEQYFGPGTRLTVT.